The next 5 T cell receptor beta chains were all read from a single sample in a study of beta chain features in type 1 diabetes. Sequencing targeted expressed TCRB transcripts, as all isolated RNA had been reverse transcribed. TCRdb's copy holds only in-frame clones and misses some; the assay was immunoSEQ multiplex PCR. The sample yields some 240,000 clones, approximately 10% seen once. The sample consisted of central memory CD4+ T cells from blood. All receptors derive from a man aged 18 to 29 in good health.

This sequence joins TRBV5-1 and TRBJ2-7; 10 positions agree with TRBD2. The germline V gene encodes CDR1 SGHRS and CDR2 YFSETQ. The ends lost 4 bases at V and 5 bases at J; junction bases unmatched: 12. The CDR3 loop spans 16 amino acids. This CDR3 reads CASSGPAGGPLDEQYF. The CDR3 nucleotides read TGCGCCAGCAGCGGACCAGCGGGAGGGCCTCTCGACGAGCAGTACTTC.

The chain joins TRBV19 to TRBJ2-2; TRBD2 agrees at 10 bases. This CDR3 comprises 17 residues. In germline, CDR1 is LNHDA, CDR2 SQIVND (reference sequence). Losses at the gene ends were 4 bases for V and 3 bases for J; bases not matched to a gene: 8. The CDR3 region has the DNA TGTGCCAGTAGTAAACAGTCACTAGCGGGATACACCGGGGAGCTGTTTTTT. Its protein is CASSKQSLAGYTGELFF.

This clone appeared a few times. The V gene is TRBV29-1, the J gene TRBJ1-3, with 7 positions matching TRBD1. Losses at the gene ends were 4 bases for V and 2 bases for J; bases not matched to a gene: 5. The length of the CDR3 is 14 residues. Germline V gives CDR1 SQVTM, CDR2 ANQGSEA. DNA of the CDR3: TGCAGCGTTGGGCTGGGGACAGCTGGAAACACCATATATTTT. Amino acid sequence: CSVGLGTAGNTIYF.

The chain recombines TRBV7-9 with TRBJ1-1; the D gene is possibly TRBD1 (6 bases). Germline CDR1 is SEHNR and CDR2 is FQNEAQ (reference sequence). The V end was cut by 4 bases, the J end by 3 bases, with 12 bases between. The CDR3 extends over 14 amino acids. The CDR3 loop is CASSSQTGDTEAFF. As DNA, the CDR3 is TGTGCCAGCAGCTCCCAGACAGGAGACACTGAAGCTTTCTTT.

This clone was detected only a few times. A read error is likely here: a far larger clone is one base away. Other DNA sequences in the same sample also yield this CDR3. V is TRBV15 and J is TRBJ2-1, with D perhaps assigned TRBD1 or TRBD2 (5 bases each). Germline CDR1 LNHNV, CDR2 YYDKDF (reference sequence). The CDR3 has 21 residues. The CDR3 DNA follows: TGCGCCACCAGCAGAGGTGGCCGGCCCCCGCGAAAAGGGGAGCGATACAATGAGCAGTTCTTC. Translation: CATSRGGRPPRKGERYNEQFF.